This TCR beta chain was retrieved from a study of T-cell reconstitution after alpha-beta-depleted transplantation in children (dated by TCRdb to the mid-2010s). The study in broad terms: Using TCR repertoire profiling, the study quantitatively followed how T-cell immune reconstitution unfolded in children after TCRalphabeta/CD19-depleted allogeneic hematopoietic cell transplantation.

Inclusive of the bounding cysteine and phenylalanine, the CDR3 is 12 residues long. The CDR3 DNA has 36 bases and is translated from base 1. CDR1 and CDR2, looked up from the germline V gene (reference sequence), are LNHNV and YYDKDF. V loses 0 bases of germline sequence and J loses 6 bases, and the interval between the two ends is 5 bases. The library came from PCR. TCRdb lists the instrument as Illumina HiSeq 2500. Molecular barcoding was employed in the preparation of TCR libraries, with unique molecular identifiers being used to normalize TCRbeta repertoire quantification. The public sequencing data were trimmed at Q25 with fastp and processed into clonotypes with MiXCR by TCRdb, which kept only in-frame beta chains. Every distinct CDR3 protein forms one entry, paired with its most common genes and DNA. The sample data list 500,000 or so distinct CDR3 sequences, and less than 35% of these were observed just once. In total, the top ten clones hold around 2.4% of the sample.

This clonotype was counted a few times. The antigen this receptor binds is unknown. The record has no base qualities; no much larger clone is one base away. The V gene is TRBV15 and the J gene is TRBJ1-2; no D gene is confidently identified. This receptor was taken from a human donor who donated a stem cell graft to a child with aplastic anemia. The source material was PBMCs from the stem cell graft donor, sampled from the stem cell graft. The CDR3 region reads CATSRDRNGYTF. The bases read TGTGCCACCAGCAGAGATCGGAATGGCTACACCTTC.